The entry that follows covers one TCR beta chain sequence. This clonotype was recorded a few times. Its target antigen remains unknown. No much larger clone exists at a distance of one base, and base qualities are not known. V is pruned by 2 bases and J by 7 bases, leaving 2 bases of the junction without a gene match. CDR1 and CDR2, per the germline V gene (reference sequence), are MNHEY and SMNVEV. The CDR3 spans 13 residues, from the cysteine through the phenylalanine. The entry retains the CDR3 DNA only, 39 bases that are in frame from base 1. This specimen comes from a study of T cell repertoires in cytomegalovirus infection (dated by TCRdb to about 2019). With regard to the full study: Because public TCR beta signatures pointed to carriage of CMV infection together with the matching HLA type, the HLA type of each donor mattered for the analysis. Points the paper makes about the study in general: The ex vivo response was dominated by HLA-C-restricted CMV-specific TCR beta clonotypes, which also provided the single most frequent clonotype in two of eight donors. In both this cohort and an independent cohort of 350 or so donors, the cumulative frequency of public TCR beta family members distinguished carriers of CMV infection plus the relevant HLA type.

TCRdb shows the sequencer as Illumina HiSeq 1500. The public reads were reprocessed in TCRdb via fastp at Q25 and MiXCR, keeping in-frame beta chains. Here each entry gathers all rows of one CDR3 protein and keeps the most common genes and DNA. This sample has over 150,000 distinct CDR3 sequences in its table, and roughly a fifth of those were observed once. The top ten constitute 2.5% to 3% of the sample. Sequenced input: PBMCs. The rearranged chain carries TRBV27 and TRBJ1-2; TRBD1 fits 9 bases in the junction. The TCR comes from a human donor in good health (CMV status not recorded). Some clones in this sample may be carry-over from other donors' samples. CDR3 protein: CASSLRTGVGYTF. The DNA sequence follows: TGTGCCAGCAGTTTAAGGACAGGGGTTGGCTACACCTTC.